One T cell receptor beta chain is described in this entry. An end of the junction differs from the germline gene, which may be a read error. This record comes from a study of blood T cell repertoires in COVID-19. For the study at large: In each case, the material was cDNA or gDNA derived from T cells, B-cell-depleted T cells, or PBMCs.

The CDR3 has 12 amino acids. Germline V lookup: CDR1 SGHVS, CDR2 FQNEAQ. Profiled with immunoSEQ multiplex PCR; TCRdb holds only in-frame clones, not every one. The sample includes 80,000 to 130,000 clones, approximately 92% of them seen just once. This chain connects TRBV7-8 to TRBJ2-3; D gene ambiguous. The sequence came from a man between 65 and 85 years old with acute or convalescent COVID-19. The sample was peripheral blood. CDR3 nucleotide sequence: TGTGCCAGCAGCTTAGCGCGATCCGTAGAGCATTTT. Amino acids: CASSLARSVEHF.